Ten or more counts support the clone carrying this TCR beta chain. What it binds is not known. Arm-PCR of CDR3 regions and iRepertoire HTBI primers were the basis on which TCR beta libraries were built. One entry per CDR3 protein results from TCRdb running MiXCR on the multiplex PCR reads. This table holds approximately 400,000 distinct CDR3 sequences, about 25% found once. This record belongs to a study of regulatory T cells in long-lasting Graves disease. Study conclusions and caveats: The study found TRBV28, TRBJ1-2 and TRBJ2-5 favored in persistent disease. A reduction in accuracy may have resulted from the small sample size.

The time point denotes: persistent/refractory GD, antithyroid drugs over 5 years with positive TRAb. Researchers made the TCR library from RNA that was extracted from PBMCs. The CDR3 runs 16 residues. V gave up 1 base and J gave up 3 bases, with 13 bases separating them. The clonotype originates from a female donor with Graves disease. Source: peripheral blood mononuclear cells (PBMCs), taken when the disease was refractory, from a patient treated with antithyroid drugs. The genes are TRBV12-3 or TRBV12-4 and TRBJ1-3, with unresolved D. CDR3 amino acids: CASSLVGGRLGNTIYF. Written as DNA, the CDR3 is TGTGCCAGCAGTTTAGTCGGCGGAAGACTTGGAAACACCATATATTTT.